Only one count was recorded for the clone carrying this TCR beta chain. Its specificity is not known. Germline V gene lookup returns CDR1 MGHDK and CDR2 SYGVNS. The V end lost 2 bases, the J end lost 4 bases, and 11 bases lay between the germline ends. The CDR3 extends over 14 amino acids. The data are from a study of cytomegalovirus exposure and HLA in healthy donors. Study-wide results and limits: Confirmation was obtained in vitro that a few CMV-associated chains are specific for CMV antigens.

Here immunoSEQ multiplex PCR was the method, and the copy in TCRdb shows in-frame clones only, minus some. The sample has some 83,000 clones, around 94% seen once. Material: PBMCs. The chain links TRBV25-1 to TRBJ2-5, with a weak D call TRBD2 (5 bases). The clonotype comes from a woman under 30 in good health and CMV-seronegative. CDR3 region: CASSEARVGETQYF. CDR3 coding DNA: TGTGCCAGCAGTGAAGCGAGGGTAGGAGAGACCCAGTACTTC.